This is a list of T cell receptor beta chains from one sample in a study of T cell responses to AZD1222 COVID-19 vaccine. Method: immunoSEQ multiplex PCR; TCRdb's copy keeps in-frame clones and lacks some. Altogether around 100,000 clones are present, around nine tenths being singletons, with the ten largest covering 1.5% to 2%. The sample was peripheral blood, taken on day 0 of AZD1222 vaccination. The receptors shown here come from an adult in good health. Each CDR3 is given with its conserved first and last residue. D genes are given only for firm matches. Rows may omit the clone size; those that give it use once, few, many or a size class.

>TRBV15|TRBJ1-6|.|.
CATSRDTGKGSPLHF
TGTGCCACCAGCAGAGATACAGGAAAGGGTTCACCCCTCCACTTT
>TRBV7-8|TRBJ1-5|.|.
CASSLRAYDTGNHQPQHF
TGTGCCAGCAGCCTCAGGGCCTACGATACAGGCAACCATCAGCCCCAGCATTTT
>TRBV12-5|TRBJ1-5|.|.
CASGLPFRGTEQPQHF
TGTGCTAGTGGTTTGCCCTTTCGGGGGACGGAGCAGCCCCAGCATTTT
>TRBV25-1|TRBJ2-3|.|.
CASSGSSDTQYF
TGTGCCAGCAGTGGATCCTCAGATACGCAGTATTTT
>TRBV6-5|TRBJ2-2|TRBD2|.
CASSYISGRGGGELFF
TGTGCCAGCAGTTATATTTCCGGGAGGGGCGGCGGGGAGCTGTTTTTT
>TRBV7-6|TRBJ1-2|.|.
CASSLIRGGGGGYTF
TGTGCCAGCAGCTTAATTCGGGGTGGAGGGGGTGGCTACACCTTC
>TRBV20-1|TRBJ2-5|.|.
CSASNDRQETQYF
TGCAGTGCTAGTAACGACCGGCAAGAGACCCAGTACTTC
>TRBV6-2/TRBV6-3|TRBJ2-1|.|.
CASSNSIAEQFF
TGTGCCAGCAGTAACTCTATAGCGGAGCAGTTCTTC
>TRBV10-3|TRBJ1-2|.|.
CAIKREEGYTF
TGTGCCATCAAAAGGGAGGAAGGCTACACCTTC
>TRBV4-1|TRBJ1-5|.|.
CASSLRRGENQPQHF
TGCGCCAGCAGCCTACGCAGGGGAGAAAATCAGCCCCAGCATTTT
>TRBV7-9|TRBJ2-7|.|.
CASSGSWGAYEQYF
TGTGCCAGCAGCGGATCATGGGGGGCCTACGAGCAGTACTTC
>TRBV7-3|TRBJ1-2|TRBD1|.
CASSSRTGEGYTF
TGTGCCAGCAGCTCCCGGACAGGGGAAGGCTACACCTTC
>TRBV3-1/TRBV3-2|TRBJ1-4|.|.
CASSRPQVPPEKLFF
TGTGCCAGCAGCCGCCCACAGGTACCCCCGGAAAAACTGTTTTTT
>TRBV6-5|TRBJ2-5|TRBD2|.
CASSYSTSGYQETQYF
TGTGCCAGCAGTTACTCGACTAGCGGGTACCAAGAGACCCAGTACTTC
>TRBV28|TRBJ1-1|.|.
CASRGGLGTEAFF
TGTGCCAGCAGGGGGGGGCTGGGAACTGAAGCTTTCTTT
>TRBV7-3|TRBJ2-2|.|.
CASSPPRGSNTGELFF
TGTGCCAGCAGCCCGCCCAGAGGATCGAACACCGGGGAGCTGTTTTTT
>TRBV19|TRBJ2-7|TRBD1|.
CASSRTGDAYEQYF
TGTGCCAGTAGTCGGACAGGGGACGCCTACGAGCAGTACTTC
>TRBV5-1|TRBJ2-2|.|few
CASSSLANTGELFF
TGCGCCAGCAGCTCGCTAGCGAACACCGGGGAGCTGTTTTTT
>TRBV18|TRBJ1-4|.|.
CASSPRTASDEKLFF
TGTGCCAGCTCACCACGGACAGCCTCCGATGAAAAACTGTTTTTT
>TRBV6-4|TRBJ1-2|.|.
CASSDEYGYTF
TGTGCCAGCAGTGACGAATATGGCTACACCTTC
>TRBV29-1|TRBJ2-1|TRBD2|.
CSVDTSGRANEQFF
TGCAGCGTTGATACTAGCGGGAGGGCTAATGAGCAGTTCTTC
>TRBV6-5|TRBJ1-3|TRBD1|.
CASSYSGDRSGNTIYF
TGTGCCAGCAGTTACTCGGGGGACAGATCTGGAAACACCATATATTTT
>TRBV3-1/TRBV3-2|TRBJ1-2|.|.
CASSQGQLYGYTF
TGTGCCAGCAGCCAAGGACAACTCTATGGCTACACCTTC
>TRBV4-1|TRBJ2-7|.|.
CASSQDYATGRGEQYF
TGCGCCAGCAGCCAAGATTACGCGACAGGGCGGGGCGAGCAGTACTTC
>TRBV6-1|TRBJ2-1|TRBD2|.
CASSGDSGRDRYNEQFF
TGTGCCAGCAGTGGGGATAGCGGGAGGGACCGCTACAATGAGCAGTTCTTC
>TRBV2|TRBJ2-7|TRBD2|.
CASRTSGRRTYEQYF
TGTGCCAGCAGGACTAGCGGGAGGCGTACCTACGAGCAGTACTTC
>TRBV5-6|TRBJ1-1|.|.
CASSLVAGLNTEAFF
TGTGCCAGCAGCTTGGTAGCAGGATTGAACACTGAAGCTTTCTTT
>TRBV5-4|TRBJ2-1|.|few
CASSLATQNEQFF
TGTGCCAGCAGCTTGGCGACCCAAAATGAGCAGTTCTTC
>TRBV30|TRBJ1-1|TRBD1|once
CAWSASRYRGTDTEAFF
TGTGCCTGGAGTGCCTCCCGCTACAGGGGAACTGACACTGAAGCTTTCTTT
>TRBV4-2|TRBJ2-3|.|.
CASSQELGIDTQYF
TGTGCCAGCAGCCAAGAACTAGGAATAGATACGCAGTATTTT
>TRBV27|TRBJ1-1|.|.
CASTPGARHTEAFF
TGTGCCAGCACCCCCGGGGCGCGACACACTGAAGCTTTCTTT